This TCR beta chain appears in the sequencing data of a study of T cell responses to AZD1222 COVID-19 vaccine. Study-wide findings and caveats: Receipt of two AZD1222 doses was followed by a rise in Spike-specific TCR breadth and depth. Most donors were white British, females outnumbered males, and clonal diversity was possibly underestimated. Scientists sampled the repertoires only once the peak T cell response had passed. Along spike, vaccine-associated CD4 TCRs were found throughout, with dominance at 160-218 and 743-854.

Germline lookup yields CDR1 LNHDA and CDR2 SQIVND (reference sequence). This CDR3 contains 12 residues. V was clipped by 6 bases and J by 17 bases, with 17 bases between them. On this clone: Its antigen is not known.

Only in-frame clones appear in the TCRdb table, and some are missing; sequencing was by immunoSEQ multiplex PCR. The sample lists 70,000 or so clones, over 60% occurring once. The origin of this receptor is an adult in good health. Sequenced material: peripheral blood, taken on day 0 of AZD1222 vaccination. The chain carries TRBV19 and TRBJ1-6; no definite D call. DNA of the CDR3: TGTGCCAGTAGCCTTCCCGGACGGGCCATCCACTTT. Its protein product is CASSLPGRAIHF. The variable domain in full, with the rest retrieved from reference TRBV19 and TRBJ1-6, is DGGITQSPKYLFRKEGQNVTLSCEQNLNHDAMYWYRQDPGQGLRLIYYSQIVNDFQKGDIAEGYSVSREKKESFPLTVTSAQKNPTAFYLCASSLPGRAIHFGNGTRLTVT.